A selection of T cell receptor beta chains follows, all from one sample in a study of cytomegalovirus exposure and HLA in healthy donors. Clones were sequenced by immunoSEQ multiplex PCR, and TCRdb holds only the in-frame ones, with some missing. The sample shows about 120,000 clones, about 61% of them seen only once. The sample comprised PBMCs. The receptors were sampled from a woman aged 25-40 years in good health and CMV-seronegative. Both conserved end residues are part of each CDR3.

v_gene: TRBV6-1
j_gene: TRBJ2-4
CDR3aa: CASSEVSVLAKNIQYF

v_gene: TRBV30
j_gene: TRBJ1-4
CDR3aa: CAWSVGDREKLFF

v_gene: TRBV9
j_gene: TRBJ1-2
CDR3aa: CASSDRTGSGYTF

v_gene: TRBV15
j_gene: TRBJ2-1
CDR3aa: CATSRDTGGNEQFF

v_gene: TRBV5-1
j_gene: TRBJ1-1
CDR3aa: CASSLKLNTEAFF

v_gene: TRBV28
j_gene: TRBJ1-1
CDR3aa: CASSLFSGGGDTEAFF

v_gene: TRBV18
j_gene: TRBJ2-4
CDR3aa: CASSPQVGGAKNIQYF

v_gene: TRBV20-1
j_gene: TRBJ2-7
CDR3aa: CSAQLGLEQYF

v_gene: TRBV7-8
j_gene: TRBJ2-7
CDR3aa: CASSSRLLSYEQYF

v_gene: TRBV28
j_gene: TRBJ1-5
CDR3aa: CASSLGIQRSGTGVGPQHF

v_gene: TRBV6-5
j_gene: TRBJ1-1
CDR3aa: CASSYSTGWNTEAFF

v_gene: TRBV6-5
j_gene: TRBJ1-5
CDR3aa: CASSYSGTGGQPQHF

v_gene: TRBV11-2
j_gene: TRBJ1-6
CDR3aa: CASSLGSRVGSPLHF

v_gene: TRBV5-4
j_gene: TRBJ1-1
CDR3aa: CASSLDRNTEAFF

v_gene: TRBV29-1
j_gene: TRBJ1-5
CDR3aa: CSVLDRGHGNQPQHF

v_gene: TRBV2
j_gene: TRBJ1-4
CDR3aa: CASSDRVANEKLLF

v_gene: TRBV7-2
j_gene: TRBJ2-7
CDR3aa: CASSLATGGSYEQYF

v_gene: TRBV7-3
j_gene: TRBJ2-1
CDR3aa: CASSFGSGGISYNEQFF

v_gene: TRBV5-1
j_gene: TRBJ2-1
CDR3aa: CASSTTSGYNEQFF